Only a few counts were recorded for the clone carrying this TCR beta chain. Germline values: CDR1 GTSNPN, CDR2 SVGIG (reference sequence). CDR3 length equals 15 residues. The ends were cut back, 1 base at V and 2 bases at J, with 9 bases in the middle. This record comes from a study of human T cells and chemical hapten exposure. Study details: Sensitization applied 2% DPC to roughly 2 cm by roughly 2 cm of upper inner arm skin.

Described time point: patch test 3, about 24 weeks after DPC sensitization. Treatment denoted: therapeutic diphenylcyclopropenone sensitization with weekly scalp DPC. Every donor had alopecia and was 18 to 70 years old; all were suitable for DPC. TCRdb analysed the RACE reads with MiXCR anew, one entry per CDR3 protein. This sample has 150,000 to 200,000 distinct CDR3 sequences, with 25% to 35% found just once. The receptor was isolated from a woman under 30 with alopecia areata. Some clones in this sample may be carry-over from other donors' samples. The sequencing here drew on whole blood, taken in connection with sensitization to the hapten diphenylcyclopropenone (DPC). The rearrangement uses TRBV30 and TRBJ2-6; the D is unclear. This CDR3 reads CAWSDPRAGANVLTF. The DNA of the CDR3 is TGTGCCTGGAGTGACCCCCGGGCTGGGGCCAACGTCCTGACTTTC.